The 23 T cell receptor beta chains presented below share a single source sample, sequenced in a study of T cell responses to AZD1222 COVID-19 vaccine. Sequencing was performed with immunoSEQ multiplex PCR; in TCRdb, only in-frame clones are kept and a portion is missing. Of some 180,000 clones listed, about nine tenths are singletons. The sequencing used peripheral blood, collected 28 days after the second AZD1222 dose. The origin of the receptors is an adult who received the AZD1222 COVID-19 vaccine.

This sequence joins TRBV5-1 and TRBJ2-7, with TRBD2 matching over 10 bases. Germline V gene data show CDR1 as SGHRS and CDR2 as YFSETQ. The V gene end was trimmed by 1 base and the J gene end by 7 bases; junction bases not matched to a gene: 5. CDR3 size: 14 residues. The CDR3 reads CASSLRTSGGEQYF. The CDR3 coding sequence is TGCGCCAGCAGCTTGCGGACTAGCGGAGGGGAGCAGTACTTC.

The V call is TRBV6-5, the J call TRBJ2-2; D gene unclear. From germline, CDR1 is MNHEY and CDR2 SVGAGI. Between the trimmed V and J ends, which lost 11 bases and 4 bases, there was a span of 14 bases. The length of the CDR3 is 13 residues. For the CDR3, the DNA is TGTGCCTCCCAGAGTCAAGGCACCGGGGAGCTGTTTTTT. Translation: CASQSQGTGELFF.

The chain joins TRBV5-1 to TRBJ2-1, with D tentatively TRBD1 (5 bases). Germline V gene data show CDR1 as SGHRS and CDR2 as YFSETQ. The ends were cut back, 0 bases at V and 2 bases at J, with 12 bases in the middle. This CDR3 is built from 16 residues. DNA of the CDR3: TGCGCCAGCAGCTTGGCCCCAGGGCCCCCCTACAATGAGCAGTTCTTC. Translation gives CASSLAPGPPYNEQFF. Full variable domain (rest looked up from reference TRBV5-1 and TRBJ2-1): KAGVTQTPRYLIKTRGQQVTLSCSPISGHRSVSWYQQTPGQGLQFLFEYFSETQRNKGNFPGRFSGRQFSNSRSEMNVSTLELGDSALYLCASSLAPGPPYNEQFFGPGTRLTVL.

This chain links TRBV2 with TRBJ2-7; TRBD1 matches 10 bases. V dropped 5 bases and J dropped 3; count of bases not matched to a gene: 7. Per germline, CDR1 SNHLY and CDR2 FYNNEI. The CDR3 loop spans 15 amino acids. CDR3 amino acids: CASSRWTGGVYEQYF. CDR3 nucleotides: TGTGCCAGCAGTCGTTGGACAGGGGGGGTCTACGAGCAGTACTTC.

The V call is TRBV4-3, the J call TRBJ1-5; D call uncertain. V was pared by 0 bases and J by 4 bases, with 13 bases between. The CDR3 consists of 16 residues. Looked up from germline, CDR1 is LGHNA and CDR2 is YSLEER. CDR3 sequence (DNA): TGCGCCAGCAGCCAAGATCGTACAGCTACAAATCAGCCCCAGCATTTT. It codes for CASSQDRTATNQPQHF.

This chain links TRBV6-5 with TRBJ1-1; D possibly corresponds to TRBD1 (6 bases). There are 14 residues in the CDR3. In germline, CDR1 is MNHEY, CDR2 SVGAGI. With 6 bases removed from V and 0 bases from J, the gap between germline ends came to 11 bases. The DNA of the CDR3 is TGTGCCAGCAGACTCGGACAGCTGAACACTGAAGCTTTCTTT. Amino acids: CASRLGQLNTEAFF.

The J gene is TRBJ1-2, the V gene TRBV6-5, with a weak D call TRBD1 (5 bases). Germline CDR1 reads MNHEY; CDR2 reads SVGAGI. V was cut by 0 bases and J by 3 bases, with 8 bases left in between. The CDR3 runs to 14 residues. The CDR3 DNA sequence: TGTGCCAGCAGTTACTCGGGGGGTGACTATGGCTACACCTTC. Its translation is CASSYSGGDYGYTF.

The gene calls are TRBV20-1 and TRBJ2-5; tentative D call: TRBD2 (6 bases). The CDR3 runs 11 residues. Between the trimmed V and J ends, which lost 3 bases and 4 bases, there was a span of 6 bases. Germline V gene data show CDR1 as DFQATT and CDR2 as SNEGSKA (reference sequence). This chain's CDR3 is CSASGGETQYF. The CDR3 bases are TGCAGTGCTAGCGGGGGAGAGACCCAGTACTTC.

This sequence joins TRBV4-1 and TRBJ1-1; D is uncertain. This CDR3 comprises 12 residues. CDR1 MGHRA and CDR2 YSYEKL come from the germline V gene. V lost 3 bases, J lost 0 bases, and 2 bases lay in between. The CDR3 protein is CASSHLNTEAFF. The DNA for the CDR3 is TGCGCCAGCAGCCACTTGAACACTGAAGCTTTCTTT.

The chain is built from TRBV19 and TRBJ2-7; D possibly corresponds to TRBD2 (5 bases). Per the germline V gene, CDR1 is LNHDA and CDR2 is SQIVND (reference sequence). This CDR3 has 15 amino acids. V dropped 2 bases and J dropped 3 bases, with 14 bases sitting between them. The CDR3 sequence is CASSIREGMGYEQYF. CDR3 sequence (DNA): TGTGCCAGTAGTATACGGGAAGGGATGGGCTACGAGCAGTACTTC.

J is TRBJ2-5 and V is TRBV5-1; 12 nucleotides match TRBD2. Germline lookup yields CDR1 SGHRS and CDR2 YFSETQ. This CDR3 region has 16 residues. With V trimmed by 4 bases and J by 3 bases, 7 bases remained unmatched. CDR3 in amino acids: CASSLRTSGVEETQYF. CDR3 bases: TGCGCCAGCAGCCTACGGACTAGCGGGGTGGAAGAGACCCAGTACTTC.

V gene TRBV19 combines with J gene TRBJ1-6, with 9 nucleotides matching TRBD1. Germline V gives CDR1 LNHDA, CDR2 SQIVND (reference sequence). The J segment lost 7 bases and the V segment lost 5 bases, leaving 6 bases of the junction unmatched. This CDR3 comprises 15 residues. The CDR3 here is CASSPNRGQNSPLHF. The CDR3 region has the DNA TGTGCCAGTAGTCCCAACAGGGGGCAGAATTCACCCCTCCACTTT.

This clone was detected once. This chain connects TRBV5-5 to TRBJ1-2; tentatively, D is TRBD1 (5 bases). The V end was cut by 0 bases, the J end by 5 bases, with 20 bases between. The length of the CDR3 is 17 residues. Germline CDR1 and CDR2: SGHKS and YYEKEE (reference sequence). The CDR3 loop reads CASSLELNRPLGYGYTF. The CDR3 bases are TGTGCCAGCAGCTTGGAGCTAAACAGGCCCCTAGGGTATGGCTACACCTTC.

The chain recombines TRBV5-1 with TRBJ1-2; 8 nucleotides match TRBD1. After removal of 0 bases from V and 9 bases from J, the junction contained 7 bases not matched to a gene. From germline, CDR1 is SGHRS and CDR2 YFSETQ. The CDR3 spans 14 residues. Here the CDR3 DNA reads TGCGCCAGCAGCTTGGAGGGGACAGGTCCGAGCTACACCTTC. It yields the protein CASSLEGTGPSYTF.

The genes are TRBV28 and TRBJ2-7, with 11 bases aligning to TRBD2. J gave up 3 bases and V 4 bases, and 2 bases lay outside the gene matches. The CDR3 has 14 residues. Germline loops: CDR1 MDHEN, CDR2 SYDVKM. This CDR3 is CASSSGTSGYEQYF. As DNA, the CDR3 is TGTGCCAGCAGTTCCGGGACTAGCGGCTACGAGCAGTACTTC.

The chain combines TRBV5-1 with TRBJ2-7, with D uncertain. Trimming took 3 bases from V and 2 from J, leaving 3 bases between them. CDR3 length: 11 amino acids. CDR1 is SGHRS, CDR2 YFSETQ, per germline. CDR3 residues: CASSSPYEQYF. CDR3 nucleotides: TGCGCCAGCAGCTCTCCCTACGAGCAGTACTTC.

In this sample, this clone turned up once. CDR3 region: CASSRWRVESTNEKLFF. CDR3 coding DNA: TGTGCCAGCAGCCGGTGGAGGGTTGAATCAACTAATGAAAAACTGTTTTTT. This sequence joins TRBV5-8 and TRBJ1-4; D ambiguous. The length of the CDR3 is 17 residues. Germline values: CDR1 SGHTS, CDR2 YDEGEE. Between the trimmed V and J ends, which lost 4 bases and 0 bases, there was a span of 16 bases.

V is TRBV4-2 and J is TRBJ1-2; TRBD1 might be the D (5 bases). Looked up from germline, CDR1 is LGHNA and CDR2 is YNFKEQ. The CDR3 length is 15 residues. V lost 0 bases and J lost 1, with 9 bases in between. DNA for the CDR3: TGTGCCAGCAGCCAAGAGGGGCAGAGTAACTATGGCTACACCTTC. Translating gives CASSQEGQSNYGYTF.

V gene TRBV6-1 combines with J gene TRBJ1-3, with D maybe TRBD1 (5 bases). The V and J ends lost 2 bases and 3 bases respectively, with 11 bases between them. The CDR3 has 15 amino acids. Germline V CDR1 and CDR2: MNHNS, SASEGT. Written as DNA, the CDR3 is TGTGCCAGCAGTGAATCAGGGCTTGGTGGAAACACCATATATTTT. Protein product: CASSESGLGGNTIYF.

V usage is TRBV19 and J usage is TRBJ2-2; TRBD2 is a possible D gene (6 bases). The ends were cut back, 6 bases at V and 5 bases at J, with 13 bases in the middle. This CDR3 spans 14 amino acids. CDR1 LNHDA and CDR2 SQIVND come from the germline V gene (reference sequence). In nucleotides, the CDR3 is TGTGCCAGTAGGTCATACCGGGGGACCGGGGAGCTGTTTTTT. Its protein product is CASRSYRGTGELFF.

CDR3 residues: CASSGTRGSGNTIYF. The CDR3 DNA sequence: TGTGCCAGCAGCGGAACGCGGGGATCTGGAAACACCATATATTTT. V and J are TRBV11-2 and TRBJ1-3; D unresolved. Germline values: CDR1 SGHAT, CDR2 FQNNGV. This CDR3 has 15 residues. Trimming stripped 5 bases from V and 1 base from J, with 12 bases between. The full variable domain, in which reference TRBV11-2 and TRBJ1-3 provide the parts outside the CDR3, is EAGVAQSPRYKIIEKRQSVAFWCNPISGHATLYWYQQILGQGPKLLIQFQNNGVVDDSQLPKDRFSAERLKGVDSTLKIQPAKLEDSAVYLCASSGTRGSGNTIYFGEGSWLTVV.

The rearrangement joins TRBV7-2 to TRBJ2-7; D gene ambiguous. Trimming shortened V by 2 bases and J by 0 bases, and 17 bases separated the two germline ends. The CDR3 sequence is 17 residues long. Looked up from germline, CDR1 is SGHTA and CDR2 is FQGNSA. Here the CDR3 DNA reads TGTGCCAGCAGCTTACCTAGTGCTGTGCAGGACTCCTACGAGCAGTACTTC. Protein sequence: CASSLPSAVQDSYEQYF.

This sequence joins TRBV3-1 (or the pseudogene TRBV3-2) and TRBJ1-2; unclear D gene. V lost 4 bases to trimming and J lost 8 bases, with 23 bases between them. In germline, CDR1 is LGHDT, CDR2 YNNKEL (reference sequence). This CDR3 has 16 amino acids. The CDR3 is CASSLLNTEAVGGYTF. The CDR3 coding sequence is TGTGCCAGCAGCCTACTGAATACGGAGGCGGTAGGCGGCTACACCTTC.